The 15 T cell receptor beta chains below were found in one sample sequenced in a study of blood T cell repertoires in COVID-19. Produced via immunoSEQ multiplex PCR; TCRdb's table is partial and in-frame only. Among 180,000 or so clones listed, under 90% were seen once. Sequenced: peripheral blood. Receptor source: a person between 65 and 79 years old with COVID-19, enrolled during active disease.

The V and J genes are TRBV5-1 and TRBJ2-3; 7 nucleotides agree with TRBD1. This CDR3 region has 16 residues. Germline trimming cut 4 bases from V and 2 bases from J; bases unmatched to any gene: 10. The germline gives CDR1 SGHRS, CDR2 YFSETQ. The CDR3 is CASSMGPGQYTDTQYF. The CDR3 DNA reads as TGCGCCAGCAGCATGGGGCCGGGACAGTACACAGATACGCAGTATTTT.

The gene calls are TRBV4-3 and TRBJ1-1; D remains unclear. The CDR3 loop spans 16 amino acids. Trimming took off 2 bases at V and 3 bases at J, with 16 bases between the two ends. Germline loops: CDR1 LGHNA, CDR2 YSLEER. CDR3 region: CASSQRTGGFYTEAFF. The CDR3 nucleotides read TGCGCCAGCAGCCAACGGACGGGCGGGTTTTACACTGAAGCTTTCTTT.

This clone was recorded once. The chain combines TRBV2 with TRBJ2-3; 9 nucleotides align to TRBD2. The CDR3 sequence is 15 residues long. Germline trimming cut 6 bases from V and 6 bases from J; bases unmatched to any gene: 10. Germline V gene data show CDR1 as SNHLY and CDR2 as FYNNEI. CDR3: CASRVLRGGSDTQYF. DNA for the CDR3: TGTGCCAGCAGGGTATTGCGGGGGGGTTCGGATACGCAGTATTTT.

The chain links TRBV7-2 to TRBJ1-6; D is ambiguous. Trimming stripped 2 bases from V and 10 bases from J, with 12 bases between. The CDR3 has 14 residues. Germline V lookup: CDR1 SGHTA, CDR2 FQGNSA. Written as DNA, the CDR3 is TGTGCCAGCAGCTTATCCGGAGGGAACTCACCCCTCCACTTT. Its protein product is CASSLSGGNSPLHF.

This sequence joins TRBV19 and TRBJ2-4; 11 nucleotides line up with TRBD2. In germline, CDR1 is LNHDA, CDR2 SQIVND (reference sequence). The CDR3 contains 16 residues. The V and J ends lost 4 bases and 4 bases, in that order; junction bases with no gene match: 6. The CDR3 region is CASSTVAGGPKNIQYF. CDR3 in DNA: TGTGCCAGTAGTACTGTAGCGGGGGGGCCAAAAAACATTCAGTACTTC.

V usage is TRBV20-1 and J usage is TRBJ1-4, with TRBD1 identical over 7 bases. Germline loops: CDR1 DFQATT, CDR2 SNEGSKA (reference sequence). J gave up 6 bases and V 3 bases, and 4 bases lay outside the gene matches. CDR3 length: 13 amino acids. The CDR3 region has the DNA TGCAGTGCTAGTACAACAGGGGATGAAAAACTGTTTTTT. Translated: CSASTTGDEKLFF.

The chain is built from TRBV2 and TRBJ1-5; 8 nucleotides match TRBD1. The CDR3 extends over 14 amino acids. The V segment lost 4 bases and the J segment 9 bases; nucleotides outside the gene matches: 8. Germline loops: CDR1 SNHLY, CDR2 FYNNEI. DNA of the CDR3: TGTGCCAGCAGTGGGACAGGGAAAGATTGGCCCCAGCATTTT. Protein: CASSGTGKDWPQHF.

CDR3 DNA sequence: TGCGCCAGCAGCTTGGACTCAGGGATGAACACTGAAGCTTTCTTT. As protein: CASSLDSGMNTEAFF. The rearrangement joins TRBV5-1 to TRBJ1-1; tentative D call: TRBD1 (5 bases). This CDR3 is 15 amino acids long. The germline V gene has CDR1 SGHRS and CDR2 YFSETQ. Trimming removed 0 bases at V and 0 bases at J, with 9 bases between.

The sample holds a few counts of this clone. The chain combines TRBV10-3 with TRBJ2-1; 13 bases fit TRBD2. The germline V gene encodes CDR1 ENHRY and CDR2 SYGVKD. The CDR3 totals 14 residues. Unmatched junction bases numbered 3, after V lost 4 bases and J lost 9 bases. This CDR3 is CAISGTSGRPEQFF. The CDR3 coding sequence is TGTGCCATCAGTGGGACTAGCGGGAGACCTGAGCAGTTCTTC.

This rearrangement joins TRBV6-1 to TRBJ2-7; TRBD2 aligns across 8 bases. The germline gives CDR1 MNHNS, CDR2 SASEGT. This CDR3 comprises 15 residues. Trimming cost V 0 bases and J 6 bases; bases outside gene matches: 7. The CDR3 DNA is TGTGCCAGCAGTGAAGCGTCAACTAGCGGCGGCGAGCAGTACTTC. Its protein is CASSEASTSGGEQYF.

V gene TRBV28 combines with J gene TRBJ2-7; possibly TRBD1 for D (5 bases). The V end was cut by 7 bases, the J end by 5 bases, with 15 bases between. Germline lookup yields CDR1 MDHEN and CDR2 SYDVKM. This CDR3 is 13 amino acids long. CDR3 region: CASTPDSLNEQYF. The DNA of the CDR3 is TGTGCCAGCACCCCAGACAGTCTTAACGAGCAGTACTTC.

The chain has TRBV11-2 and TRBJ2-7; 10 nucleotides agree with TRBD2. J lost 0 bases, V lost 2 bases, and 7 bases had no gene match. The germline CDR1 and CDR2 sequences are SGHAT and FQNNGV. CDR3 length: 17 amino acids. The chain's CDR3 is CASSLNVAGGGSYEQYF. In DNA form, the CDR3 reads TGTGCCAGCAGCTTAAATGTAGCGGGGGGTGGCTCCTACGAGCAGTACTTC.

This chain links TRBV7-2 with TRBJ1-6; 7 bases fit TRBD1. V gave up 10 bases and J gave up 6 bases; unmatched junction bases: 6. The germline V gene encodes CDR1 SGHTA and CDR2 FQGNSA. CDR3 length: 13 residues. CDR3 DNA sequence: TGTGCCACGGGGACAGAGATTAATTCACCCCTCCACTTT. This codes for CATGTEINSPLHF.

The CDR3 region has the DNA TGCAGCGCCCGGCGGGGGACCGGGGAGCTGTTTTTT. As protein: CSARRGTGELFF. V gene TRBV29-1 combines with J gene TRBJ2-2; 7 positions agree with TRBD2. The junction had 4 bases not matched to a gene; V was cut back by 7 bases and J by 5 bases. The CDR3 totals 12 residues. The germline CDR1 and CDR2 sequences are SQVTM and ANQGSEA.

The chain links TRBV7-9 to TRBJ2-5; D is perhaps TRBD1 (6 bases). There are 15 residues in the CDR3. V dropped 0 bases and J dropped 1 base, with 9 bases sitting between them. From germline, CDR1 is SEHNR and CDR2 FQNEAQ (reference sequence). The DNA for the CDR3 is TGTGCCAGCAGCTTAGCCCCACAGGGCCAAGAGACCCAGTACTTC. Translated: CASSLAPQGQETQYF.